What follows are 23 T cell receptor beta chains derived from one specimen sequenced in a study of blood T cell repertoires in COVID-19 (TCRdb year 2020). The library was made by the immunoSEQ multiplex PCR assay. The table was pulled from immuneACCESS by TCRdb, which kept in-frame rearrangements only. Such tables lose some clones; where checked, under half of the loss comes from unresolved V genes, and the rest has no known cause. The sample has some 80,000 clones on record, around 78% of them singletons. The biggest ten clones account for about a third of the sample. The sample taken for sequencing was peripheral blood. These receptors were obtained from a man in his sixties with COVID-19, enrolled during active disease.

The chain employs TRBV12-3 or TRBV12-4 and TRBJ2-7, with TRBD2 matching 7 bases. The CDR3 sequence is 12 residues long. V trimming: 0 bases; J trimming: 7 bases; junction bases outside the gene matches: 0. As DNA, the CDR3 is TGTGCCAGCAGTTTAGCGCGGGGGGAGCAGTACTTC. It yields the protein CASSLARGEQYF.

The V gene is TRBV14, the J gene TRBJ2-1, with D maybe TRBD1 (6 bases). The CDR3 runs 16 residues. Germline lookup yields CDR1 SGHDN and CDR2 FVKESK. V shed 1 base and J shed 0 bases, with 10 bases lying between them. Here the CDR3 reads CASSQGGTSSYNEQFF. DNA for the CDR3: TGTGCCAGCAGCCAAGGAGGGACAAGCTCCTACAATGAGCAGTTCTTC.

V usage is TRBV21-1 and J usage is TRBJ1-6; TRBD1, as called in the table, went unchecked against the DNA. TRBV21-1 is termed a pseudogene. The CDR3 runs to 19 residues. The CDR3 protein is CASSKVAKNRDRVDSPLHF. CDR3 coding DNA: TGTGCCAGCAGCAAAGTCGCGAAAAACCGGGACAGGGTAGATTCACCCCTCCACTTT.

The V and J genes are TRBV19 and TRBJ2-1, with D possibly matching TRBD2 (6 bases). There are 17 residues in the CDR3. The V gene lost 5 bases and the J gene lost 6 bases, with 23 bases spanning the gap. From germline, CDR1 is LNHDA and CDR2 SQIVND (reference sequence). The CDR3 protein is CASSLWRGGTAPNEQFF. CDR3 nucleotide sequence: TGTGCCAGTAGTCTTTGGAGGGGTGGTACAGCCCCCAATGAGCAGTTCTTC.

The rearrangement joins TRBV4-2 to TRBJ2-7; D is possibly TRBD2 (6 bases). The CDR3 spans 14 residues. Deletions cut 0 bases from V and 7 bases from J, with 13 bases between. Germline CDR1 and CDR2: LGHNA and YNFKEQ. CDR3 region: CASSQDRLALEQYF. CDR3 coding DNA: TGTGCCAGCAGCCAAGATAGGCTAGCGCTTGAGCAGTACTTC.

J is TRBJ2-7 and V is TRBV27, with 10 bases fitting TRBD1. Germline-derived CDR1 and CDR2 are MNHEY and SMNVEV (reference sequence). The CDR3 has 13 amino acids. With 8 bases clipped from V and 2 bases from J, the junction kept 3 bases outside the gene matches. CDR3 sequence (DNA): TGTGCCAGCGGGACAGGGGTCGCCTACGAGCAGTACTTC. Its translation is CASGTGVAYEQYF.

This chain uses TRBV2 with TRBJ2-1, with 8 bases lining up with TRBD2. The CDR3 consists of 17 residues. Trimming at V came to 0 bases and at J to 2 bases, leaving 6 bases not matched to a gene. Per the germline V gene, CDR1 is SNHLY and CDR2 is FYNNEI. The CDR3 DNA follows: TGTGCCAGCAGTGAAGCCCCTCCAGCGGGGGCCTACAATGAGCAGTTCTTC. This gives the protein CASSEAPPAGAYNEQFF. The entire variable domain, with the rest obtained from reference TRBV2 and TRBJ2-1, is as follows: EPEVTQTPSHQVTQMGQEVILRCVPISNHLYFYWYRQILGQKVEFLVSFYNNEISEKSEIFDDQFSVERPDGSNFTLKIRSTKLEDSAMYFCASSEAPPAGAYNEQFFGPGTRLTVL.

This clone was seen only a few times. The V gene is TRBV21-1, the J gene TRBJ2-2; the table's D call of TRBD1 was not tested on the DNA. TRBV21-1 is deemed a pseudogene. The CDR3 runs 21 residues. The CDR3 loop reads CASSKRLYYGTTGVNTGELFF. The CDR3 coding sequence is TGTGCCAGCAGCAAACGGCTTTACTACGGGACGACAGGCGTGAACACCGGGGAGCTGTTTTTT.

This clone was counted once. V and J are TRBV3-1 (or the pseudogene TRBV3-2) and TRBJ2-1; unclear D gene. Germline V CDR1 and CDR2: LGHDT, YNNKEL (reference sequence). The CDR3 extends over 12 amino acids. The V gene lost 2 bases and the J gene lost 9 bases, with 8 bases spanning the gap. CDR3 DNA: TGTGCCAGCAGCCAATCGAGAGCTGAGCAGTTCTTC. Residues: CASSQSRAEQFF.

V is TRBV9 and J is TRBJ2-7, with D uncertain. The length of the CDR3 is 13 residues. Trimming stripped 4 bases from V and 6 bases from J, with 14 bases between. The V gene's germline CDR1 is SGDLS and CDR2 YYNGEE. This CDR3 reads CASSPPRSSEQYF. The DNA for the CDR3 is TGTGCCAGCAGCCCCCCCAGGTCGTCCGAGCAGTACTTC.

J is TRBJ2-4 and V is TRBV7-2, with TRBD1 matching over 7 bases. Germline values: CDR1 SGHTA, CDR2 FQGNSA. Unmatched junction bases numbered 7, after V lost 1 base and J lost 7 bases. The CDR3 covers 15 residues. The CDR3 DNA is TGTGCCAGCAGCTTAGAAAGGGGGCTTGGCAACATTCAGTACTTC. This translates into CASSLERGLGNIQYF.

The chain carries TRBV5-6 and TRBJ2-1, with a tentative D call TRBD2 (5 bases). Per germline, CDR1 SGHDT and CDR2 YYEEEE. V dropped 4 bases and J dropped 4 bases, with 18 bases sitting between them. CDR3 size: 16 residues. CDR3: CASSPMGLEGYNEQFF. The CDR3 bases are TGTGCCAGCAGCCCGATGGGCCTCGAGGGATACAATGAGCAGTTCTTC. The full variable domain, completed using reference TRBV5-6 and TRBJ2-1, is DAGVTQSPTHLIKTRGQQVTLRCSPKSGHDTVSWYQQALGQGPQFIFQYYEEEERQRGNFPDRFSGHQFPNYSSELNVNALLLGDSALYLCASSPMGLEGYNEQFFGPGTRLTVL.

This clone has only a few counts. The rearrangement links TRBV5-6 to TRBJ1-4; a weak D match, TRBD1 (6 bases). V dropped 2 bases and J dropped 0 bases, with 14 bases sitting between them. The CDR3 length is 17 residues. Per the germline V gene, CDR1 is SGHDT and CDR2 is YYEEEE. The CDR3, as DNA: TGTGCCAGCAGCTTAATGGGGGACACATCAACTAATGAAAAACTGTTTTTT. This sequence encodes CASSLMGDTSTNEKLFF.

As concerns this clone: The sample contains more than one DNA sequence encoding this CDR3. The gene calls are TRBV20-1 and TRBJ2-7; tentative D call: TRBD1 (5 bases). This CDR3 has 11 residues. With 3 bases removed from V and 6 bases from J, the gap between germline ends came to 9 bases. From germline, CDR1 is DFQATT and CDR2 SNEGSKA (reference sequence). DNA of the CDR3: TGCAGTGCTAGTCAGGGCTCCGAGCAGTACTTC. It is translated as CSASQGSEQYF.

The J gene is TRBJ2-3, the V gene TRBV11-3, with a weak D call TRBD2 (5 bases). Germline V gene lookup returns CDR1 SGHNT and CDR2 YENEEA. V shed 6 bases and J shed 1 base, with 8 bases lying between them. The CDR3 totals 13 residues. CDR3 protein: CASRAGGTDTQYF. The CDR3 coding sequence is TGTGCCAGCAGAGCCGGGGGCACAGATACGCAGTATTTT.

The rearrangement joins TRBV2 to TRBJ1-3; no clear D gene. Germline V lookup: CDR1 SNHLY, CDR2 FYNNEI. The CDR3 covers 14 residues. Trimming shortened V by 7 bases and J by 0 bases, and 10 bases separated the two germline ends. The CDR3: CASKEVSSGNTIYF. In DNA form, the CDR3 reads TGTGCCAGCAAGGAGGTTTCCTCTGGAAACACCATATATTTT.

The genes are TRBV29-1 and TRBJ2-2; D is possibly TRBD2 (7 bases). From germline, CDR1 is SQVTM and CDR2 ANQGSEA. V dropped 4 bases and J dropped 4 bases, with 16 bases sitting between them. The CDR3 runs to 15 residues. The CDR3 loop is CSVGGGYWGTGELFF. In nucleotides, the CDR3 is TGCAGCGTTGGGGGGGGCTACTGGGGCACCGGGGAGCTGTTTTTT.

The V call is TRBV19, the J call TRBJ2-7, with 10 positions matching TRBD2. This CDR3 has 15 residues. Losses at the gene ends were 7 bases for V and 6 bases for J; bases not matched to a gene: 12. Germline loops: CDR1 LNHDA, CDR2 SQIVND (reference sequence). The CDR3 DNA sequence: TGTGCCAGTATAGGGCCAGCGGGAGGGCCCCTCGAGCAGTACTTC. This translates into CASIGPAGGPLEQYF.

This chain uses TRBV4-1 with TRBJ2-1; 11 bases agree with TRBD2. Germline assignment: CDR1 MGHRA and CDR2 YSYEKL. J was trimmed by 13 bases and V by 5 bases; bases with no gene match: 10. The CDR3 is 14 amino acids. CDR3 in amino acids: CASSSQTSGVSQFF. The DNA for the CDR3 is TGCGCCAGCAGCTCCCAGACTAGCGGGGTGTCACAGTTCTTC.

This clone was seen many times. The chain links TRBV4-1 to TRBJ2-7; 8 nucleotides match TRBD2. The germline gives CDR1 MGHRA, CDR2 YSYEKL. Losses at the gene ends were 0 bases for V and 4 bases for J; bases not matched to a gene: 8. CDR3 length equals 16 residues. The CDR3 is CASSQDRTGGQYEQYF. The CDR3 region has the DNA TGCGCCAGCAGCCAAGATAGGACGGGGGGGCAGTACGAGCAGTACTTC.

The CDR3 nucleotides read TGTGCCAGCAGCCAAGATTTGCGGTCACCCCTCCACTTT. Its translation is CASSQDLRSPLHF. The rearrangement uses TRBV3-1 (or the pseudogene TRBV3-2) and TRBJ1-6, with D unresolved. CDR3 length equals 13 residues. Germline V gives CDR1 LGHDT, CDR2 YNNKEL (reference sequence). The V end was cut by 0 bases, the J end by 10 bases, with 7 bases between.

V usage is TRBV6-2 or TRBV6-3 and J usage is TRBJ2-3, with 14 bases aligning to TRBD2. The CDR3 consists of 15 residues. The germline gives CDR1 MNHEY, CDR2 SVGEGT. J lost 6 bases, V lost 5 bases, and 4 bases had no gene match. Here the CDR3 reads CASSRLAGGPDTQYF. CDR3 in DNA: TGTGCCAGCAGTAGACTAGCGGGGGGGCCCGATACGCAGTATTTT.

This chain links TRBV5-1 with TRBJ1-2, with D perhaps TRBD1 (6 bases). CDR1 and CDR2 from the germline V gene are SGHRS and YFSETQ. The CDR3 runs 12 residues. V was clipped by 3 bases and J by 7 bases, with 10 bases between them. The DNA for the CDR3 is TGCGCCAGCAGCTCGGACAGACCTGGCTACACCTTC. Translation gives CASSSDRPGYTF.